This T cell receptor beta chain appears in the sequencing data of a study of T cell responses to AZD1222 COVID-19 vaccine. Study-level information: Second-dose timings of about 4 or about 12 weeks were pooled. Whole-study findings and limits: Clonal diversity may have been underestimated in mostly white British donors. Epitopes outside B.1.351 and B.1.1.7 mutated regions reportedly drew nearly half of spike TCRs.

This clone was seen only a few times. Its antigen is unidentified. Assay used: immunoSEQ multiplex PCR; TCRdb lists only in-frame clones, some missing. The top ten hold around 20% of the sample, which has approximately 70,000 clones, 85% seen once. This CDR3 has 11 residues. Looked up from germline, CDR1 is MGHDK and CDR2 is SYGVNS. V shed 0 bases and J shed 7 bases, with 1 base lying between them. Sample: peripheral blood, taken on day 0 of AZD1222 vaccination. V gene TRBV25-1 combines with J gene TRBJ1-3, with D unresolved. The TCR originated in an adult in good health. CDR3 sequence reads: CASSEYNTIYF. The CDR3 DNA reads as TGTGCCAGCAGTGAATACAACACCATATATTTT.